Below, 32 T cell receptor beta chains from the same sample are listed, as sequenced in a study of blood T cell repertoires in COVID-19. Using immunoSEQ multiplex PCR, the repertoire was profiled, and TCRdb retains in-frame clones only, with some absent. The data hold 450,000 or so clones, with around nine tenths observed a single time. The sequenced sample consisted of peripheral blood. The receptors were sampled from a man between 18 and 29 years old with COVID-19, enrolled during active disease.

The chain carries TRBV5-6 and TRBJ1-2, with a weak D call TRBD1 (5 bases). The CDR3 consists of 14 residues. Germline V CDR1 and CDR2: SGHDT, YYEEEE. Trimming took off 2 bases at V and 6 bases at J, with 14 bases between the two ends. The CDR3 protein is CASSFPGGGNGYTF. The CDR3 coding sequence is TGTGCCAGCAGCTTCCCCGGGGGAGGTAATGGCTACACCTTC. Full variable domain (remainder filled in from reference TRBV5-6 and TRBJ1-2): DAGVTQSPTHLIKTRGQQVTLRCSPKSGHDTVSWYQQALGQGPQFIFQYYEEEERQRGNFPDRFSGHQFPNYSSELNVNALLLGDSALYLCASSFPGGGNGYTFGSGTRLTVV.

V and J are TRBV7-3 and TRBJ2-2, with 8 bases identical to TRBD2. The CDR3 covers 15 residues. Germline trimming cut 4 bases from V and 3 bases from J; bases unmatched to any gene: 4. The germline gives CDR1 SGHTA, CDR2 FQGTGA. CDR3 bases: TGTGCCAGCAGCTCCAGCGGGAGAGACACCGGGGAGCTGTTTTTT. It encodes CASSSSGRDTGELFF.

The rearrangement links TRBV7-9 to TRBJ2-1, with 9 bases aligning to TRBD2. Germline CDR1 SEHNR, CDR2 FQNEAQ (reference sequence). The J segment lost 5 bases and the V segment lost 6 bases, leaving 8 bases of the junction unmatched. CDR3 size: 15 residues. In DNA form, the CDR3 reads TGTGCCAGCAGGAGCGGGGGGCTTTCCAACAATGAGCAGTTCTTC. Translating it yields CASRSGGLSNNEQFF.

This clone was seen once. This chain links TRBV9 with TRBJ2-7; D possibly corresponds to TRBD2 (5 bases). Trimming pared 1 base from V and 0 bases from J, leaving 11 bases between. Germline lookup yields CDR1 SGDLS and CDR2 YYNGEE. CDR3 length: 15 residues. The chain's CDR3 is CASSVSHTSSYEQYF. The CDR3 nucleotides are TGTGCCAGCAGCGTATCCCATACTAGCTCCTACGAGCAGTACTTC.

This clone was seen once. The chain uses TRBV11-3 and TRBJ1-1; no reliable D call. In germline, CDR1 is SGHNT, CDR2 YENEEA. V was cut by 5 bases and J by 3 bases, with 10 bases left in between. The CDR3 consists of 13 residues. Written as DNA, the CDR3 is TGTGCCAGCAGCGCCTCGGGGTACACTGAAGCTTTCTTT. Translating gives CASSASGYTEAFF.

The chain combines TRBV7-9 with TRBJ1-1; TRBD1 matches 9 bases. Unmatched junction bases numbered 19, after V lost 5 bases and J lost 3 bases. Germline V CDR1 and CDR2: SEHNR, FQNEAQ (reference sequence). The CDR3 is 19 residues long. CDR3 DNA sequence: TGTGCCAGCAGCCCAGGTCCGGGACAGGGAGGGAACTCGGACACTGAAGCTTTCTTT. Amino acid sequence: CASSPGPGQGGNSDTEAFF.

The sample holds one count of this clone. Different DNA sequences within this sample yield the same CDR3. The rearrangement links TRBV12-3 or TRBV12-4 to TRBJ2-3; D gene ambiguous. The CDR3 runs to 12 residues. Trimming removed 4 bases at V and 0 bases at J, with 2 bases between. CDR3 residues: CASSSSTDTQYF. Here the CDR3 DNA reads TGTGCCAGCAGTTCTAGCACAGATACGCAGTATTTT.

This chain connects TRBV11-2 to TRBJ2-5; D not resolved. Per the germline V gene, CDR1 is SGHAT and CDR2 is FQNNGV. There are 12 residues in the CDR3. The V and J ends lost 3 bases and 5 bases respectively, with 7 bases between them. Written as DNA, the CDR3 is TGTGCCAGCAGCTTCCTAGAGGAGACCCAGTACTTC. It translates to CASSFLEETQYF.

This CDR3 reads CSVAGRARETQYF. DNA of the CDR3: TGCAGCGTTGCAGGCAGGGCAAGGGAGACCCAGTACTTC. The gene calls are TRBV29-1 and TRBJ2-5; D possibly corresponds to TRBD1 (5 bases). The CDR3 covers 13 residues. V was trimmed by 4 bases and J by 5 bases, leaving 14 bases between them. Germline V gene lookup returns CDR1 SQVTM and CDR2 ANQGSEA.

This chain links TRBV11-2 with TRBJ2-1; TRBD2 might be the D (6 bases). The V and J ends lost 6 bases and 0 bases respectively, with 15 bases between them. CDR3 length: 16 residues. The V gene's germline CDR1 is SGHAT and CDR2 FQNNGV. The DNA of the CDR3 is TGTGCCAGCAGTTTTAGCGCGGGGAGCTCCTACAATGAGCAGTTCTTC. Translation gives CASSFSAGSSYNEQFF.

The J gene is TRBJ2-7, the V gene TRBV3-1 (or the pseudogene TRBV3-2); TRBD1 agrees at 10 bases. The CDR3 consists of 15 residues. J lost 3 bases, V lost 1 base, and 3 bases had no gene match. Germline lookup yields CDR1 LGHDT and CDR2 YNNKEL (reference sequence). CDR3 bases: TGTGCCAGCAGCCAAGGACAGGGGGCGGGCTACGAGCAGTACTTC. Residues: CASSQGQGAGYEQYF.

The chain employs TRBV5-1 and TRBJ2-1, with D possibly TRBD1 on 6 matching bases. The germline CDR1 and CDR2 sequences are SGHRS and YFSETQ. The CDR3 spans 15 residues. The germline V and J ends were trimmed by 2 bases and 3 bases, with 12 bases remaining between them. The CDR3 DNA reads TGCGCCAGCAGCTTAGAACAGGGCAACTACAATGAGCAGTTCTTC. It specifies CASSLEQGNYNEQFF.

CDR3 sequence: CASSLQGFNQPQHF. The DNA of the CDR3 is TGTGCCAGCAGTTTGCAGGGTTTTAATCAGCCCCAGCATTTT. The J gene is TRBJ1-5, the V gene TRBV27, with D possibly matching TRBD1 (5 bases). Germline CDR1 reads MNHEY; CDR2 reads SMNVEV (reference sequence). This CDR3 is built from 14 residues. The V end lost 3 bases, the J end lost 4 bases, and 10 bases lay between the germline ends.

The CDR3 sequence: CASSYVRSQETQYF. For the CDR3, the DNA is TGTGCCAGCAGTTACGTCAGGTCACAAGAGACCCAGTACTTC. The chain couples TRBV6-6 to TRBJ2-5; D is undetermined. Germline CDR1 MNHNY, CDR2 SVGAGI (reference sequence). Trimming cost V 2 bases and J 2 bases, with 9 bases left between them. CDR3 length: 14 residues.

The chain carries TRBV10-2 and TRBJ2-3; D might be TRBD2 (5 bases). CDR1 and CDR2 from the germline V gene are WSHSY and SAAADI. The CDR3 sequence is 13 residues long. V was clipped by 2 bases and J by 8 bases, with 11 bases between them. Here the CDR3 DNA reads TGCGCCAGCAGTGAGGGGCGGGTGGGTACGCAGTATTTT. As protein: CASSEGRVGTQYF.

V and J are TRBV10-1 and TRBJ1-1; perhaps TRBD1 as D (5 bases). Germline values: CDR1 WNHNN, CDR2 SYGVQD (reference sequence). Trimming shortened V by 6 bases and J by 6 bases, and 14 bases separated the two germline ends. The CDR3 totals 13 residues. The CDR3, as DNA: TGCGCCAGCAGACGCGGGGGGTCCGCTGAAGCTTTCTTT. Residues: CASRRGGSAEAFF.

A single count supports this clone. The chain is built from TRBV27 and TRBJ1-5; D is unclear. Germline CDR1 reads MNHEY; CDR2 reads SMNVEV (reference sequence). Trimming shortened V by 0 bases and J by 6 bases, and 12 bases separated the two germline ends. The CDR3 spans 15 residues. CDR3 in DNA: TGTGCCAGCAGTTTATCCGGGGTTGCTGTTCAGCCCCAGCATTTT. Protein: CASSLSGVAVQPQHF.

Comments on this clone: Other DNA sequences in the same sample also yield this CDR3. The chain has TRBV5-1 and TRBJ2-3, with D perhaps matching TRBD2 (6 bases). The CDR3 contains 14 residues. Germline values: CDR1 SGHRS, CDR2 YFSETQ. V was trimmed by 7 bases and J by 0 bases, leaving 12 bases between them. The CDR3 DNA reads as TGCGCCAGCGCGGGCGGGGAAAGCACAGATACGCAGTATTTT. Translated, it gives CASAGGESTDTQYF.

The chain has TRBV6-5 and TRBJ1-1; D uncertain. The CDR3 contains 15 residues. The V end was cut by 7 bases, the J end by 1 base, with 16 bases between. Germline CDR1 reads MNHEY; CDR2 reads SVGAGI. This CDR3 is CASTKTLSGNTEAFF. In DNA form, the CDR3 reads TGTGCCAGCACTAAGACCCTCTCGGGGAACACTGAAGCTTTCTTT.

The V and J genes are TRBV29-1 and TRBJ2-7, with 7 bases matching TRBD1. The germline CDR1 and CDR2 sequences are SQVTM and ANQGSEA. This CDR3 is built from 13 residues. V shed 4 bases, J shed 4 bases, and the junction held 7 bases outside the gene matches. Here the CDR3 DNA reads TGCAGCGTTGTTCTGGGACAGCCGTACGAGCAGTACTTC. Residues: CSVVLGQPYEQYF.

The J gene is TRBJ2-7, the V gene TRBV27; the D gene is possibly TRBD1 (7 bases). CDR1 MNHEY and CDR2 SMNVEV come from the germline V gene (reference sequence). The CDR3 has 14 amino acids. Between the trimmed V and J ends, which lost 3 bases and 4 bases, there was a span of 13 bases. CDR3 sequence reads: CASSFRGAGYEQYF. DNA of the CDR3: TGTGCCAGCAGTTTCAGGGGGGCCGGGTACGAGCAGTACTTC.

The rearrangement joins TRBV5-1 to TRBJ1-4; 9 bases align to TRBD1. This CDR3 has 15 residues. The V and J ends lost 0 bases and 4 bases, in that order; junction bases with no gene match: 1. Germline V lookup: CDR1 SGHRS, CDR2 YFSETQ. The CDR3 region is CASSLAGQGNEKLFF. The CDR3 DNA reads TGCGCCAGCAGCTTGGCGGGACAGGGTAATGAAAAACTGTTTTTT.

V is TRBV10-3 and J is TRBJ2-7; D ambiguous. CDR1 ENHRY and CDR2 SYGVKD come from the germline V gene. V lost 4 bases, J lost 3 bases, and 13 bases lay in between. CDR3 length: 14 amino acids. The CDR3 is CAISVELRDYEQYF. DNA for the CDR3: TGTGCCATCAGTGTCGAGTTACGAGACTACGAGCAGTACTTC.

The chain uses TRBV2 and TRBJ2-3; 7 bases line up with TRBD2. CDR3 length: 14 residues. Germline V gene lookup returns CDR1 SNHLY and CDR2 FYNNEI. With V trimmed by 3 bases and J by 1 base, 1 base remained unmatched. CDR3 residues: CASSDTSGTDTQYF. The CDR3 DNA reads TGTGCCAGCAGTGATACTAGCGGCACAGATACGCAGTATTTT.

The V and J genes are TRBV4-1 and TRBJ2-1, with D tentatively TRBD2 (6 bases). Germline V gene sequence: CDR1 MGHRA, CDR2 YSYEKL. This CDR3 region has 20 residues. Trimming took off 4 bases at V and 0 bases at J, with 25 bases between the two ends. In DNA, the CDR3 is TGCGCCAGCAGCCGAAACCGACCTGGAAGTAGCGGTAGCTCCTACAATGAGCAGTTCTTC. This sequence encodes CASSRNRPGSSGSSYNEQFF.

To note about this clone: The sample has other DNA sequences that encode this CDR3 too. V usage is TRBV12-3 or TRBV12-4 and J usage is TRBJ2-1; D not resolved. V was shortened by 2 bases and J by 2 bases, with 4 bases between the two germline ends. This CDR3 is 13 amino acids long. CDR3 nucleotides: TGTGCCAGCAGTTTAACAGCCTACAATGAGCAGTTCTTC. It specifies CASSLTAYNEQFF.

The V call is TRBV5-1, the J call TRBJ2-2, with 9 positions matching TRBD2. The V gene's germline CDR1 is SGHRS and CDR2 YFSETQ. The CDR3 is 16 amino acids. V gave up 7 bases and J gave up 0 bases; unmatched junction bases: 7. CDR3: CASGLALNANTGELFF. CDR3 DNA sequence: TGCGCCAGCGGACTAGCGTTGAACGCGAACACCGGGGAGCTGTTTTTT.

DNA for the CDR3: TGCGCCAGCAGTGTAGGGGCGGGGAGCAATCAGCCCCAGCATTTT. This translates into CASSVGAGSNQPQHF. This chain connects TRBV10-1 to TRBJ1-5; D possibly corresponds to TRBD1 (5 bases). V was pared by 4 bases and J by 1 base, with 11 bases between. This CDR3 region has 15 residues. Looked up from germline, CDR1 is WNHNN and CDR2 is SYGVQD (reference sequence).

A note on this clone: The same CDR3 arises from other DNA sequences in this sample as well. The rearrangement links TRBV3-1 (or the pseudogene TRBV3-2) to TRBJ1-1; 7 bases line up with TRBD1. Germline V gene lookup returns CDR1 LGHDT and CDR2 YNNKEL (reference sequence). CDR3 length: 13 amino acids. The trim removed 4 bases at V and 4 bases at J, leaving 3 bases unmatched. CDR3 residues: CASSRQGGTEAFF. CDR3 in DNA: TGTGCCAGCAGCCGGCAGGGGGGCACTGAAGCTTTCTTT.

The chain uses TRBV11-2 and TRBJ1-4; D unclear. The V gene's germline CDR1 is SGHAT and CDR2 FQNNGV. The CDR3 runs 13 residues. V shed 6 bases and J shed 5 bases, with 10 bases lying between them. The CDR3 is CASSRSPNEKLFF. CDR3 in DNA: TGTGCCAGCAGTCGAAGCCCGAATGAAAAACTGTTTTTT.

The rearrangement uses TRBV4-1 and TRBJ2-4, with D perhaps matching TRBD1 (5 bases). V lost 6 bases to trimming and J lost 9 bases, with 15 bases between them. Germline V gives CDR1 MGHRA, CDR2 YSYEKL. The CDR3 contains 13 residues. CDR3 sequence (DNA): TGCGCCAGCAGTTTGGGGCAGGTGAGCATTCAGTACTTC. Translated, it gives CASSLGQVSIQYF.

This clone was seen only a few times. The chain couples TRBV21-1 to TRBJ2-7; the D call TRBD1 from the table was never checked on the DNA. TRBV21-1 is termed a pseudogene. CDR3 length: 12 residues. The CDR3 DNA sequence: TGTGCCAGCAGCAGTACAGGTTACGAGCAGTACTTC. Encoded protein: CASSSTGYEQYF.